This is a list of T cell receptor beta chains from one sample in a study of T cells in localized non-small cell lung cancer. The protocol was immunoSEQ multiplex PCR, while the TCRdb copy is restricted to in-frame clones and leaves out a portion. The data show 30,000 to 40,000 clones, with just over 85% seen just once and around 5.8% held by the top ten. The input for sequencing was peripheral blood mononuclear cells, taken before any cancer treatment. These receptors were taken from a male donor older than 55 with stage II lung adenocarcinoma. The CDR3 runs from the conserved cysteine through the conserved F or W. Each record gives: CDR3 DNA, CDR3 protein, J gene, CDR3 length, clone size, D gene, V gene. A D gene is named only where the DNA matches it firmly. Clone size appears in some rows only: once, few, many, or a class for an expanded clone.

TGTGCCAGCAGCCCGACATTTTCAGGGGAGGGGAAAGAGACCCAGTACTTC CASSPTFSGEGKETQYF TRBJ2-5 17 - - TRBV11-3
TGTGCCAGCAGCTTAGTTGGGACAGGGAGCACTGAAGCTTTCTTT CASSLVGTGSTEAFF TRBJ1-1 15 - TRBD1 TRBV7-6
TGTGCCAGCACGGGACAGGGGGTTGTTCGTAGGGGCTACAATGAGCAGTTCTTC CASTGQGVVRRGYNEQFF TRBJ2-1 18 - TRBD1 TRBV18
TGTGCCAGCAGCTTGGGGGACACTCGAAACACCATATATTTT CASSLGDTRNTIYF TRBJ1-3 14 - - TRBV5-4
TGTGCCAGCTCAGAGGGACAGGGTTCCGGAAACACCATATATTTT CASSEGQGSGNTIYF TRBJ1-3 15 few TRBD1 TRBV18
TGTGCCAGCAGGAAGGGCGGGAGGTACAATGAGCAGTTCTTC CASRKGGRYNEQFF TRBJ2-1 14 - TRBD2 TRBV2
TGTGCCAGGATACAGGGGGCTCCCCAAGAGACCCAGTACTTC CARIQGAPQETQYF TRBJ2-5 14 - TRBD1 TRBV6-5
TGTGCCAGCAGCGAGCGGGGGGCTAATGGCTACACCTTC CASSERGANGYTF TRBJ1-2 13 few - TRBV28
TGTGCCAGCAGCCGGACGGGGGGGGCGGATACGCAGTATTTT CASSRTGGADTQYF TRBJ2-3 14 - TRBD2 TRBV11-3
TGTGCCAGCAGCTCAGCCCCGAGGCGGCCTGGGCAGTTCTTC CASSSAPRRPGQFF TRBJ2-1 14 - - TRBV11-2
TGTGCCAGCAGTTACTCGGGACAGGGCAATCAGCCCCAGCATTTT CASSYSGQGNQPQHF TRBJ1-5 15 - TRBD1 TRBV6-5
TGTGCCAGTAGTATTAATCGGGCTGGCTACGAGCAGTACTTC CASSINRAGYEQYF TRBJ2-7 14 - - TRBV19
TGTGCCAGCAGTCCCCATGAGGGGACGGGCTACACCTTC CASSPHEGTGYTF TRBJ1-2 13 - - TRBV6-5
TGTGCCAGCAGCTTTGGGGTACGATCCTATGGCTACACCTTC CASSFGVRSYGYTF TRBJ1-2 14 - - TRBV7-2
TGCGCCAGCAGCCCGGGCCGGACAAATCAGCCCCAGCATTTT CASSPGRTNQPQHF TRBJ1-5 14 - - TRBV4-3
TGTGCCAGCAGCTCCCTGGGACTAGCGGGGCAAGAGACCCAGTACTTC CASSSLGLAGQETQYF TRBJ2-5 16 - TRBD2 TRBV11-2
TGCAGCGTTGAAGGAAGGGGACAGGGTGGCTACACCTTC CSVEGRGQGGYTF TRBJ1-2 13 - TRBD1 TRBV29-1